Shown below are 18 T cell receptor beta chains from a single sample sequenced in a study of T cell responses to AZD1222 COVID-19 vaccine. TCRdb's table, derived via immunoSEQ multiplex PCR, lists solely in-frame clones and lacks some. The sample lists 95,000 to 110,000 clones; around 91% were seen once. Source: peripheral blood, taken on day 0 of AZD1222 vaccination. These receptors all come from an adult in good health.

In DNA, the CDR3 is TGTGCCAGCAGTTACGGACAGAGCTTCCTCTATGGCTACACCTTC. Translating gives CASSYGQSFLYGYTF. V usage is TRBV6-5 and J usage is TRBJ1-2, with D perhaps TRBD1 (6 bases). This CDR3 is 15 amino acids long. Germline values: CDR1 MNHEY, CDR2 SVGAGI. V was shortened by 2 bases and J by 4 bases, with 14 bases between the two germline ends.

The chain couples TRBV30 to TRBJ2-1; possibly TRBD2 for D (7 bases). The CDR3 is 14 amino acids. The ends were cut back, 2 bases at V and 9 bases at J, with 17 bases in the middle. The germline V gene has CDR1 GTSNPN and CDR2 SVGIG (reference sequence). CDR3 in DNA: TGTGCCTGGAGTTCTGGACTAGGGGGTTCTGAGCAGTTCTTC. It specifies CAWSSGLGGSEQFF.

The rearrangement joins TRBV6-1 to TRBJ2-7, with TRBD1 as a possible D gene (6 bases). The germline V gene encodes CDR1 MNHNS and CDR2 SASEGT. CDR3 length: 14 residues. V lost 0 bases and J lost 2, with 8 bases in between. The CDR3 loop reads CASSEARGPYEQYF. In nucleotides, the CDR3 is TGTGCCAGCAGTGAAGCCAGGGGTCCCTACGAGCAGTACTTC.

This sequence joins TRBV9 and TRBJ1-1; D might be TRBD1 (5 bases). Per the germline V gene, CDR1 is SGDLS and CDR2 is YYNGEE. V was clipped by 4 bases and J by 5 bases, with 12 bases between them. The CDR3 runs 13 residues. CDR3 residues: CASSQTVGTEAFF. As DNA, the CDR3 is TGTGCCAGCAGCCAGACAGTAGGGACTGAAGCTTTCTTT.

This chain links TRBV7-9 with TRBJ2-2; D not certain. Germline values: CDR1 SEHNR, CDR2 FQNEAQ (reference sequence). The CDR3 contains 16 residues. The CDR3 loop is CAHLGGENRNTGELFF. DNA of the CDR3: TGTGCTCACCTGGGTGGGGAAAACCGGAACACCGGGGAGCTGTTTTTT.

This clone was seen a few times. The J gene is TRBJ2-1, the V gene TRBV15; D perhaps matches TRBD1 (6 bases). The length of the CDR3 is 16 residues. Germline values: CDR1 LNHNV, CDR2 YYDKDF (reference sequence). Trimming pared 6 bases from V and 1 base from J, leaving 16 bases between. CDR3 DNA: TGTGCCACCAGTAGGGCAGGGGAACTTTCCTACAATGAGCAGTTCTTC. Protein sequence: CATSRAGELSYNEQFF.

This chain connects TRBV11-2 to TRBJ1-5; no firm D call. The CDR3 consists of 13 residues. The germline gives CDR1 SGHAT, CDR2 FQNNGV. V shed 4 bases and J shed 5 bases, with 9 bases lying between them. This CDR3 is CASSSTRDQPQHF. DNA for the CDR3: TGTGCCAGCAGCTCAACAAGGGATCAGCCCCAGCATTTT.

The CDR3 nucleotides read TGTGCCAGTCCGGGACGGAAGAACACTGAAGCTTTCTTT. This codes for CASPGRKNTEAFF. This rearrangement joins TRBV28 to TRBJ1-1, with a possible D match to TRBD1 (5 bases). The CDR3 covers 13 residues. From germline, CDR1 is MDHEN and CDR2 SYDVKM. V lost 9 bases and J 1 base, leaving 12 bases between the germline ends.

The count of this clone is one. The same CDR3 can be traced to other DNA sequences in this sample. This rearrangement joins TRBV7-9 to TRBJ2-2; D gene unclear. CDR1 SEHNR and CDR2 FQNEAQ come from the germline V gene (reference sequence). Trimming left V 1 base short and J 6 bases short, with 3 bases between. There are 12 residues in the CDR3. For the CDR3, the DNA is TGTGCCAGCAGCTTAGGGCCCGGGGAGCTGTTTTTT. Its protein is CASSLGPGELFF.

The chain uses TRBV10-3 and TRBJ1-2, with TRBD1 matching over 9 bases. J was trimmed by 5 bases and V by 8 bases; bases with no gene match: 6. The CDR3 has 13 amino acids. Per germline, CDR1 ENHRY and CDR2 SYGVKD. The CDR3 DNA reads TGTGCCATCGGGGACAGGGCCGGGTATGGCTACACCTTC. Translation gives CAIGDRAGYGYTF.

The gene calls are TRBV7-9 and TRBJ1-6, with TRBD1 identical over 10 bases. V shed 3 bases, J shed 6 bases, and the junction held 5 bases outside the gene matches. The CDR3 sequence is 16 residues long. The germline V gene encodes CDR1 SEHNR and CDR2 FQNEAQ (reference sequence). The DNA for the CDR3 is TGTGCCAGCAGCTTGAGGACAGGGGGAGCTAATTCACCCCTCCACTTT. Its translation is CASSLRTGGANSPLHF.

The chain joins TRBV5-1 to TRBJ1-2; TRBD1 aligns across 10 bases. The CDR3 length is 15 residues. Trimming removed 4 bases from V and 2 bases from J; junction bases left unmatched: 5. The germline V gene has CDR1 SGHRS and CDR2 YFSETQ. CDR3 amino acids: CASSKTGGDNYGYTF. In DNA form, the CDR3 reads TGCGCCAGCAGCAAGACAGGGGGCGACAACTATGGCTACACCTTC.

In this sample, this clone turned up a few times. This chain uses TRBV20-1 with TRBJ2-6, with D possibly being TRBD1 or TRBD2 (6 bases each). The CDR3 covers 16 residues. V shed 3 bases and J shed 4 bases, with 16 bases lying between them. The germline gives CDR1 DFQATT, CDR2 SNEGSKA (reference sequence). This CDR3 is CSASKFRGRGANVLTF. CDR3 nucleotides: TGCAGTGCTAGTAAGTTTCGGGGGCGCGGGGCCAACGTCCTGACTTTC.

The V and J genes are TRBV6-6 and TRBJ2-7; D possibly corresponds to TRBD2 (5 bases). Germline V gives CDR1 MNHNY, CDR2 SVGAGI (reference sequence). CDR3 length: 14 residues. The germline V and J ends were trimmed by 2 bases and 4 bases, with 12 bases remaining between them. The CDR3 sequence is CASSYGRVRYEQYF. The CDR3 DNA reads TGTGCCAGCAGTTACGGGCGGGTCAGATACGAGCAGTACTTC.

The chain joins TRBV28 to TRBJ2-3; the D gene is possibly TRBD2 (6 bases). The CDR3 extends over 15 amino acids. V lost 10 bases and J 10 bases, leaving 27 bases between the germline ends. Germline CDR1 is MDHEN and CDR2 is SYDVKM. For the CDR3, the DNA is TGTGCCACCGCCCCGTCGGGACTCGTCTTCCCGTCGCAGTATTTT. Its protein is CATAPSGLVFPSQYF.

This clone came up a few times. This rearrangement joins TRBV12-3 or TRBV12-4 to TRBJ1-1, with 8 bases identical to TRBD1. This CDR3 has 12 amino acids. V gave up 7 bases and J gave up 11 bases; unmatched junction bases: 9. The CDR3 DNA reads TGTGCCAGCATTAAGGGACAGGCTCTTGCTTTCTTT. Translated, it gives CASIKGQALAFF.

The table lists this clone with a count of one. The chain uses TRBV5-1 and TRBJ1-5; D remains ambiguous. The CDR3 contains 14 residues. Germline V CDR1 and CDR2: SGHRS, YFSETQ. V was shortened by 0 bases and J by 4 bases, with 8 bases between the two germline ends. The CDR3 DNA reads TGCGCCAGCAGCTTGGATGGTGGAAATCAGCCCCAGCATTTT. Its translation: CASSLDGGNQPQHF.

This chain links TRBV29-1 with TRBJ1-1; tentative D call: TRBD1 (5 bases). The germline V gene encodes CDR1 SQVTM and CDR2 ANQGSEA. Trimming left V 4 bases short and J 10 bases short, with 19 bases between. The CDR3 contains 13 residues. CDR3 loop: CSVGAPRGDGAFF. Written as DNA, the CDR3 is TGCAGCGTTGGAGCCCCCCGAGGGGACGGAGCTTTCTTT.